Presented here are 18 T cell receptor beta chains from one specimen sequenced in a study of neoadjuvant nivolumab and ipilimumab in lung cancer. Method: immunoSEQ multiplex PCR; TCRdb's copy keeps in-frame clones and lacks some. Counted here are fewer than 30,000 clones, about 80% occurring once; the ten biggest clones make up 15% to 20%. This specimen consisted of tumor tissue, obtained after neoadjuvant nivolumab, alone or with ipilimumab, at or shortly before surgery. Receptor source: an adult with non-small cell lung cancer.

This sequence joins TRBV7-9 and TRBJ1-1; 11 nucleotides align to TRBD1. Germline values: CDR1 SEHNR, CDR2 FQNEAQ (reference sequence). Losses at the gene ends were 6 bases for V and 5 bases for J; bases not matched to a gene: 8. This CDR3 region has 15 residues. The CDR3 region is CASSLPGQGGTEAFF. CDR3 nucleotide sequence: TGTGCCAGCAGTCTACCGGGACAGGGGGGGACTGAAGCTTTCTTT.

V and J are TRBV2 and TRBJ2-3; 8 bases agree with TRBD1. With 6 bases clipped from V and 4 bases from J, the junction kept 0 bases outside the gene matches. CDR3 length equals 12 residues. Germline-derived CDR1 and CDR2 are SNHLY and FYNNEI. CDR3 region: CASRDRADTQYF. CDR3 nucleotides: TGTGCCAGCAGGGACAGGGCAGATACGCAGTATTTT.

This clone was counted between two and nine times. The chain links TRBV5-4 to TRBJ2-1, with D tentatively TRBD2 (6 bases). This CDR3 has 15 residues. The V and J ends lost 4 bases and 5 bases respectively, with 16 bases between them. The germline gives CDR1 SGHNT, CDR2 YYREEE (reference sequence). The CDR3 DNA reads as TGTGCCAGCAGCATAAGCGGGTATACCCACAATGAGCAGTTCTTC. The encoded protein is CASSISGYTHNEQFF. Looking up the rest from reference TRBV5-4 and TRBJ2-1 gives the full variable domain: ETGVTQSPTHLIKTRGQQVTLRCSSQSGHNTVSWYQQALGQGPQFIFQYYREEENGRGNFPPRFSGLQFPNYSSELNVNALELDDSALYLCASSISGYTHNEQFFGPGTRLTVL.

This chain's CDR3 is CASSYRGRGTEAFF. The CDR3 DNA reads as TGTGCCAGCAGTTACAGGGGCAGGGGAACTGAAGCTTTCTTT. This chain connects TRBV6-5 to TRBJ1-1; tentative D call: TRBD1 (6 bases). Germline V CDR1 and CDR2: MNHEY, SVGAGI. The CDR3 totals 14 residues. V shed 2 bases and J shed 5 bases, with 12 bases lying between them.

DNA of the CDR3: TGTGCCAGCAGCTTCGACAGGGGATCTGGAAACACCATATATTTT. Protein product: CASSFDRGSGNTIYF. The gene calls are TRBV7-2 and TRBJ1-3; 8 bases line up with TRBD1. The V segment lost 3 bases and the J segment 1 base; nucleotides outside the gene matches: 2. Germline V gene lookup returns CDR1 SGHTA and CDR2 FQGNSA. The CDR3 has 15 amino acids.

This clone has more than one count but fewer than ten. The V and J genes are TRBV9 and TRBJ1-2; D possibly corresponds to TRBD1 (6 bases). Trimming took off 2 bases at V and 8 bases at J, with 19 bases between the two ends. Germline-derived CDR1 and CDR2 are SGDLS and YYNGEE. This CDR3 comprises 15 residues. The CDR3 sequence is CASSVDGTPLRGYTF. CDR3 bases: TGTGCCAGCAGCGTCGACGGGACACCCTTACGGGGCTACACCTTC.

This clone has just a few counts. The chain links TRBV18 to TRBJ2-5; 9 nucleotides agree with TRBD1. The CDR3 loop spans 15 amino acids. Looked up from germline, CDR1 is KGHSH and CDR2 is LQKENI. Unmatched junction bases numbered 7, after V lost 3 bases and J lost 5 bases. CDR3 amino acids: CASSPTGGLGETQYF. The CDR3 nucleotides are TGTGCCAGCTCACCCACAGGGGGCCTTGGGGAGACCCAGTACTTC.

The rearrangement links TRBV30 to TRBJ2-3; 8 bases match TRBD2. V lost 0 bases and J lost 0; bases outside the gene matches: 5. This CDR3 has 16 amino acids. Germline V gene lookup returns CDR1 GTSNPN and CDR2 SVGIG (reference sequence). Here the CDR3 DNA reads TGTGCCTGGAGTGTGGGGAGCGGGGGAAGCACAGATACGCAGTATTTT. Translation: CAWSVGSGGSTDTQYF. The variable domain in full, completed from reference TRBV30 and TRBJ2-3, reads SQTIHQWPATLVQPVGSPLSLECTVEGTSNPNLYWYRQAAGRGLQLLFYSVGIGQISSEVPQNLSASRPQDRQFILSSKKLLLSDSGFYLCAWSVGSGGSTDTQYFGPGTRLTVL.

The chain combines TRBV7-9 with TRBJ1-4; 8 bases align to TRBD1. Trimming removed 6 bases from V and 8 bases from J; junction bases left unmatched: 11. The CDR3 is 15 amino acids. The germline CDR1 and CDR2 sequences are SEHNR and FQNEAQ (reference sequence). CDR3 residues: CASSSPKGTGEKLFF. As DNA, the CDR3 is TGTGCCAGCAGTTCACCAAAGGGGACAGGAGAAAAACTGTTTTTT.

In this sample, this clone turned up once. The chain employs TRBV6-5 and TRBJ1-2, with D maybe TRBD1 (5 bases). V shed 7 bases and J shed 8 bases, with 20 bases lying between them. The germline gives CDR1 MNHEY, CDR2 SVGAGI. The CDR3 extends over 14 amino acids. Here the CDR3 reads CASTSTTGSKGYTF. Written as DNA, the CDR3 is TGTGCCAGCACCTCGACAACAGGATCGAAAGGCTACACCTTC.

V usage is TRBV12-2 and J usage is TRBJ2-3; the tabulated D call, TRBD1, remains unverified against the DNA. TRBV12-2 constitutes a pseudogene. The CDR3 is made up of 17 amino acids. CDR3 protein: CASRRVHRTLSTDTQYF. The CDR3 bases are TGTGCAAGTCGCCGGGTTCATAGGACACTGAGCACAGATACGCAGTATTTT.

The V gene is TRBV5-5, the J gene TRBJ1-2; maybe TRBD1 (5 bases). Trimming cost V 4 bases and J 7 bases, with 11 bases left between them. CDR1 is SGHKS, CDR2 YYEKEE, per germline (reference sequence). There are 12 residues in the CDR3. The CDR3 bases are TGTGCCAGCAGCCAGGGCACGGCTGGCTACACCTTC. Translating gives CASSQGTAGYTF.

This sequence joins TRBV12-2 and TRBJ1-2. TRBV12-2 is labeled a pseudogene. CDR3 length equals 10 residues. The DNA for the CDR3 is TGTGCAAGTCGCTTAGAGGGCTACACCTTC. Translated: CASRLEGYTF.

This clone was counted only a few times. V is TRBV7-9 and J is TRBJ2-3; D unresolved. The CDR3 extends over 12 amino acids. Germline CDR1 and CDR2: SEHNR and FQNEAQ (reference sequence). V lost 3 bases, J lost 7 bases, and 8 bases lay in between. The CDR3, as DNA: TGTGCCAGCAGCTTGACTGCCTATACGCAGTATTTT. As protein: CASSLTAYTQYF. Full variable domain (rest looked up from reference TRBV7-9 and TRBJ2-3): DTGVSQNPRHKITKRGQNVTFRCDPISEHNRLYWYRQTLGQGPEFLTYFQNEAQLEKSRLLSDRFSAERPKGSFSTLEIQRTEQGDSAMYLCASSLTAYTQYFGPGTRLTVL.

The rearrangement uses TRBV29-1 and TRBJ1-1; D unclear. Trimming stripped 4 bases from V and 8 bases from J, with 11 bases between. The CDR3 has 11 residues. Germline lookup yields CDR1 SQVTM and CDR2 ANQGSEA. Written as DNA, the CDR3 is TGCAGCGTTGCTTATCTTGGGGAAGCTTTCTTT. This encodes CSVAYLGEAFF.

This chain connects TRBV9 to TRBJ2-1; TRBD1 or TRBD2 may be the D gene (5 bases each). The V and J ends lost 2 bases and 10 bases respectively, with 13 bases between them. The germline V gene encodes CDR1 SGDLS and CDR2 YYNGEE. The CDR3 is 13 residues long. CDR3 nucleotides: TGTGCCAGCAGCGTGATTCAGTGGGGGGAGCAGTTCTTC. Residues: CASSVIQWGEQFF.

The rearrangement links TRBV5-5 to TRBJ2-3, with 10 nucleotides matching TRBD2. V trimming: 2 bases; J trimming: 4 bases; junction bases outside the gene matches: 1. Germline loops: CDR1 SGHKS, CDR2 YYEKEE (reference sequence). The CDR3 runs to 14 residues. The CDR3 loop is CASSLAGGPDTQYF. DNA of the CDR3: TGTGCCAGCAGCTTAGCGGGGGGGCCAGATACGCAGTATTTT.

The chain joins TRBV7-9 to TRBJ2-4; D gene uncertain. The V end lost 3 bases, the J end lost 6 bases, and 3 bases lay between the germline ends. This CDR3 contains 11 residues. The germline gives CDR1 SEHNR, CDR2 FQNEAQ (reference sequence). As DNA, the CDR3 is TGTGCCAGCAGCTTTGGAAACATTCAGTACTTC. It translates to CASSFGNIQYF.